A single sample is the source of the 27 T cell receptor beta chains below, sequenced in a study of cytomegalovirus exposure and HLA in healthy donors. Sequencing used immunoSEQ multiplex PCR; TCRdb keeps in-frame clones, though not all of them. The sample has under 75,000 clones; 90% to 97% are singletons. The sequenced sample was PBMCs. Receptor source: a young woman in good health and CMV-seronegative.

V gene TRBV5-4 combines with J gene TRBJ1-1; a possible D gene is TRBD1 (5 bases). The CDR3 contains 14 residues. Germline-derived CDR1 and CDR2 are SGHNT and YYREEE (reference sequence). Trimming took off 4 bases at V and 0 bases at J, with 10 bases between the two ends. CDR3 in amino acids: CASSPGGVNTEAFF. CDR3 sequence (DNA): TGTGCCAGCAGCCCGGGGGGGGTGAACACTGAAGCTTTCTTT.

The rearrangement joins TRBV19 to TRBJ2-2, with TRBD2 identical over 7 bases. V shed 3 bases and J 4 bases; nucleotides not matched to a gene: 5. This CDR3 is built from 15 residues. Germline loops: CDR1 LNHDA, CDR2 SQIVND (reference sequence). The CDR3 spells CASSILAAPTGELFF. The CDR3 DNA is TGTGCCAGTAGTATCCTAGCGGCACCCACCGGGGAGCTGTTTTTT. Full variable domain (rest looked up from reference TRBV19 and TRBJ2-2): DGGITQSPKYLFRKEGQNVTLSCEQNLNHDAMYWYRQDPGQGLRLIYYSQIVNDFQKGDIAEGYSVSREKKESFPLTVTSAQKNPTAFYLCASSILAAPTGELFFGEGSRLTVL.

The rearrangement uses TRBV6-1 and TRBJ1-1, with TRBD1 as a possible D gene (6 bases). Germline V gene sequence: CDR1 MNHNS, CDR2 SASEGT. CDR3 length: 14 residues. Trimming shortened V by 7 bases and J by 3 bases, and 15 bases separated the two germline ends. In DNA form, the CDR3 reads TGTGCCAGCACCAAGGAGGCAGGGGACACTGAAGCTTTCTTT. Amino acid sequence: CASTKEAGDTEAFF.

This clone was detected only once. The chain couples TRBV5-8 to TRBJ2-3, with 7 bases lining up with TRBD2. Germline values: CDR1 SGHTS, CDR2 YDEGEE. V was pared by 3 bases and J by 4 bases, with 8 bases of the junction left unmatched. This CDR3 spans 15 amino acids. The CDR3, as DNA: TGTGCCAGCAGCTCGTCGACTAGCCGGGCAGATACGCAGTATTTT. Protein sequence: CASSSSTSRADTQYF.

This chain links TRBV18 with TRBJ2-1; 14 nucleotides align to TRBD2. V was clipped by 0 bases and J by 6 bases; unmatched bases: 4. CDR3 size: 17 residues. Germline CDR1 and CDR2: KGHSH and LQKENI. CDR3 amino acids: CASSPPGLAGARNEQFF. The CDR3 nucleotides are TGTGCCAGCTCACCACCGGGACTAGCGGGGGCCCGCAATGAGCAGTTCTTC.

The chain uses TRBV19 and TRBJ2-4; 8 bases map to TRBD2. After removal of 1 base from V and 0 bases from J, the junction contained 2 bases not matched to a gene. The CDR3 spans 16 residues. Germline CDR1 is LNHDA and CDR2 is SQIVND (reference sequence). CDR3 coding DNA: TGTGCCAGTAGTATAGTTGCGGGGGGAGCCAAAAACATTCAGTACTTC. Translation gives CASSIVAGGAKNIQYF. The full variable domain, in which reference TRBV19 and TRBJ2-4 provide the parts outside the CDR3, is DGGITQSPKYLFRKEGQNVTLSCEQNLNHDAMYWYRQDPGQGLRLIYYSQIVNDFQKGDIAEGYSVSREKKESFPLTVTSAQKNPTAFYLCASSIVAGGAKNIQYFGAGTRLSVL.

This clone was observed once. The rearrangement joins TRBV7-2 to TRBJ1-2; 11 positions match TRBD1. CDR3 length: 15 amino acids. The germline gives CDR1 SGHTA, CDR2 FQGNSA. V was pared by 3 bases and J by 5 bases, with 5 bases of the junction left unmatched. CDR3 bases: TGTGCCAGCAGCTTGGGTGGGACAGGGGGTTATGGCTACACCTTC. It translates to CASSLGGTGGYGYTF.

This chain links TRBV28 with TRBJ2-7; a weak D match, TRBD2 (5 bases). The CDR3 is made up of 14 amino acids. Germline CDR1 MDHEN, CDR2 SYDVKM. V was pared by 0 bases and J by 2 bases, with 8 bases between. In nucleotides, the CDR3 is TGTGCCAGCAGTTTATGGGGGAGACCCTACGAGCAGTACTTC. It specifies CASSLWGRPYEQYF.

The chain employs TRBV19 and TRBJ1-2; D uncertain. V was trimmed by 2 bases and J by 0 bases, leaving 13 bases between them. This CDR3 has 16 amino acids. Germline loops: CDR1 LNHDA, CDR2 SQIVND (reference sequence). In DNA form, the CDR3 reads TGTGCCAGTAGTATAACCGCGACACCTACTAACTATGGCTACACCTTC. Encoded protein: CASSITATPTNYGYTF.

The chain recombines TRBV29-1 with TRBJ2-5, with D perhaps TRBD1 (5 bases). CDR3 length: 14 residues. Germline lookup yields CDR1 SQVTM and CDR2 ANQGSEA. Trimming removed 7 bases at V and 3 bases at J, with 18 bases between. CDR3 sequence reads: CSGKDTTFEETQYF. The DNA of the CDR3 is TGCAGCGGCAAGGACACTACTTTTGAAGAGACCCAGTACTTC.

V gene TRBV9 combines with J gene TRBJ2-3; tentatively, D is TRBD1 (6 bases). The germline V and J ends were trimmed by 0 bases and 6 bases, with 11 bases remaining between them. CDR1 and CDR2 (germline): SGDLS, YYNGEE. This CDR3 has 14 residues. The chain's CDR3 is CASSVEGGDDTQYF. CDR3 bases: TGTGCCAGCAGCGTAGAAGGGGGTGATGATACGCAGTATTTT.

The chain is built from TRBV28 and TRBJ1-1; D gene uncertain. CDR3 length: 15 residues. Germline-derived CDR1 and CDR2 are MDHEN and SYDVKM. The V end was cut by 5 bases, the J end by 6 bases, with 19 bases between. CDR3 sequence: CASSTPGLGVSEAFF. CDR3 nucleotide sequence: TGTGCCAGCAGTACCCCCGGGCTCGGGGTGTCTGAAGCTTTCTTT.

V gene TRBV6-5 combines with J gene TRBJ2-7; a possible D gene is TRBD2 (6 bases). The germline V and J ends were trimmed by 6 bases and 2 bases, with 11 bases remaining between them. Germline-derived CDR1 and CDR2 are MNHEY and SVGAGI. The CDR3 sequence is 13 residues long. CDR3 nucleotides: TGTGCCAGCAGAGCCGGGGGAGCCTACGAGCAGTACTTC. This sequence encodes CASRAGGAYEQYF.

CDR3 loop: CASSFSPHPGTKNIQYF. DNA for the CDR3: TGTGCCAGCAGCTTCAGCCCCCACCCAGGGACAAAAAACATTCAGTACTTC. The chain joins TRBV7-8 to TRBJ2-4; D might be TRBD1 (6 bases). Germline-derived CDR1 and CDR2 are SGHVS and FQNEAQ. CDR3 size: 17 residues. Deletions cut 3 bases from V and 4 bases from J, with 19 bases between. The full variable domain, with the rest looked up from reference TRBV7-8 and TRBJ2-4, is GAGVSQSPRYKVAKRGQDVALRCDPISGHVSLFWYQQALGQGPEFLTYFQNEAQLDKSGLPSDRFFAERPEGSVSTLKIQRTQQEDSAVYLCASSFSPHPGTKNIQYFGAGTRLSVL.

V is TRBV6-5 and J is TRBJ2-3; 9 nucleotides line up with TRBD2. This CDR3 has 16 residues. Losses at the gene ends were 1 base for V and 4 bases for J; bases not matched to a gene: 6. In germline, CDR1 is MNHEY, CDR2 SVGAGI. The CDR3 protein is CASSYFGAGGPDTQYF. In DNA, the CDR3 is TGTGCCAGCAGTTACTTCGGGGCGGGGGGGCCAGATACGCAGTATTTT.

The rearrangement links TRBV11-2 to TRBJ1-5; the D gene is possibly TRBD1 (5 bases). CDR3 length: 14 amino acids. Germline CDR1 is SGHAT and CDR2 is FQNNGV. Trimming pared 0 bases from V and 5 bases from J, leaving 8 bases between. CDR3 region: CASSLDGGDQPQHF. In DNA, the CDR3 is TGTGCCAGCAGCTTAGATGGGGGGGATCAGCCCCAGCATTTT. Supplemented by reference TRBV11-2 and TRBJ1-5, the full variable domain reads EAGVAQSPRYKIIEKRQSVAFWCNPISGHATLYWYQQILGQGPKLLIQFQNNGVVDDSQLPKDRFSAERLKGVDSTLKIQPAKLEDSAVYLCASSLDGGDQPQHFGDGTRLSIL.

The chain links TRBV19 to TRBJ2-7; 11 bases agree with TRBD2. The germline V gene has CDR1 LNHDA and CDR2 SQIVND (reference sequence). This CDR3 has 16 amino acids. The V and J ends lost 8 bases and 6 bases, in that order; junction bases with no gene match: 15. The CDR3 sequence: CASGPPLAGGQVEQYF. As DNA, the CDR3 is TGTGCCAGTGGCCCCCCCCTAGCGGGAGGTCAGGTCGAGCAGTACTTC.

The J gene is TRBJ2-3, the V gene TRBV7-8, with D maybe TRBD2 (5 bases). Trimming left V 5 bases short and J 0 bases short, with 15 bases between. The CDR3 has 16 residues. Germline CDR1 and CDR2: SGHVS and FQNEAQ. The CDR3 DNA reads TGTGCCAGCAGCCCCCCCGCGGCTAGCAGCACAGATACGCAGTATTTT. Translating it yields CASSPPAASSTDTQYF.

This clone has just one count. The CDR3, as DNA: TGCGCCAGCAGCTTGCGGCAGGACACAGATACGCAGTATTTT. This translates into CASSLRQDTDTQYF. The chain couples TRBV5-1 to TRBJ2-3; no clear D gene. There are 14 residues in the CDR3. V lost 1 base to trimming and J lost 2 bases, with 8 bases between them. Looked up from germline, CDR1 is SGHRS and CDR2 is YFSETQ.

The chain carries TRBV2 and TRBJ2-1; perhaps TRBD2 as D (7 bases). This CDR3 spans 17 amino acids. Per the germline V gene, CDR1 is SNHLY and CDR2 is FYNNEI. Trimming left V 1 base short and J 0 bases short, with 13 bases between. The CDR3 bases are TGTGCCAGCAGTGAAGGGGGTGCGGGGGCCTCCTACAATGAGCAGTTCTTC. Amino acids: CASSEGGAGASYNEQFF.

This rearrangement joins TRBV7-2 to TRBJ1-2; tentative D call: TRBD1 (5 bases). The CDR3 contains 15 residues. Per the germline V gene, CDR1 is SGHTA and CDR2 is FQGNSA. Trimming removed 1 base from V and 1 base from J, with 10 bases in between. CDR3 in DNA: TGTGCCAGCAGCTTAGTAGGACAAATTAACTATGGCTACACCTTC. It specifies CASSLVGQINYGYTF.

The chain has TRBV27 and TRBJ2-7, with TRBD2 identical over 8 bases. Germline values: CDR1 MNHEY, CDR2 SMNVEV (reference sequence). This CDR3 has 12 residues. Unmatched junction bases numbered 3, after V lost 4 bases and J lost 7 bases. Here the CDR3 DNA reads TGTGCCAGCAGTTCGGGAGGGCGGGAGCAGTACTTC. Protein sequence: CASSSGGREQYF.

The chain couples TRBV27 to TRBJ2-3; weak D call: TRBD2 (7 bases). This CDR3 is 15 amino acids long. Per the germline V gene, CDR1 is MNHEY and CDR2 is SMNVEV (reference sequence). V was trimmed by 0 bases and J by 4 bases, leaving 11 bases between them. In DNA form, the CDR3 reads TGTGCCAGCAGTTTATCGCGGGGGCGTCCAGATACGCAGTATTTT. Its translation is CASSLSRGRPDTQYF.

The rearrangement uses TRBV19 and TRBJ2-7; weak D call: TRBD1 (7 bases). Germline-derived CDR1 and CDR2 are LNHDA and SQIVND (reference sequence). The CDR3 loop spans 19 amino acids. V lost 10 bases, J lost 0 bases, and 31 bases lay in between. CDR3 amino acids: CATIAGGQGTDISSYEQYF. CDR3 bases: TGTGCCACCATAGCAGGGGGGCAGGGGACTGACATTAGCTCCTACGAGCAGTACTTC.

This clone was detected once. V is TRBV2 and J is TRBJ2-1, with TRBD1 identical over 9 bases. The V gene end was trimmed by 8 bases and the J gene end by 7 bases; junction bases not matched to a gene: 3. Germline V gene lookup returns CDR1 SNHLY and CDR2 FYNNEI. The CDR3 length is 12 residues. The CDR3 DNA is TGTGCCAGCGGGACAGGGAGGAATGAGCAGTTCTTC. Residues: CASGTGRNEQFF.

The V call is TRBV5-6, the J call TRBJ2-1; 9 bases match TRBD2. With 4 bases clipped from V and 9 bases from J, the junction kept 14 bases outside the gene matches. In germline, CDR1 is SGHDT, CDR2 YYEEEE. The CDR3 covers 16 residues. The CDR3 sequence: CASSLEAGGFFGEQFF. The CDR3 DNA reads TGTGCCAGCAGCCTGGAAGCGGGAGGTTTTTTTGGTGAGCAGTTCTTC.

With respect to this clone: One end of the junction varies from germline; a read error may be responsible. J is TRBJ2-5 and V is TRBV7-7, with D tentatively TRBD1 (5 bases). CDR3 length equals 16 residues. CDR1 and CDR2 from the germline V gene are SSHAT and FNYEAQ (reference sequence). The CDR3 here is CASSLGLAGPQETQYF. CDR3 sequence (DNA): TGTGCTAGCAGCTTAGGGCTGGCAGGGCCACAAGAGACCCAGTACTTC.